Listed below are T cell receptor beta chains from one sample, sequenced in a study of cytomegalovirus exposure and HLA in healthy donors. Produced via immunoSEQ multiplex PCR; TCRdb's table is partial and in-frame only. The table lists more than 90,000 clones, roughly three quarters of them singletons. The sample comprised PBMCs. The origin of the receptors is a female donor in good health and CMV-seronegative. Both conserved end residues are part of each CDR3. D genes are given only for firm matches. The size of a clone is reported for some rows only, either as once, few or many, or as a class for expanded clones.

j_gene: TRBJ1-2
v_gene: TRBV7-9
d_gene: .
abundance: .
CDR3nt: TGTGCCAGCAGCTTAGCGGACAGCTATGGCTACACCTTC
CDR3aa: CASSLADSYGYTF

j_gene: TRBJ2-7
v_gene: TRBV5-1
d_gene: .
abundance: .
CDR3nt: TGCGCCAGCAGCTTGGGGGACACCTTGCACTTC
CDR3aa: CASSLGDTLHF

j_gene: TRBJ2-7
v_gene: TRBV6-6
d_gene: TRBD1
abundance: once
CDR3nt: TGTGCCAGCACCCAAGGACAGGCTCACACCTACGAGCAGTACTTC
CDR3aa: CASTQGQAHTYEQYF

j_gene: TRBJ2-2
v_gene: TRBV19
d_gene: TRBD2
abundance: .
CDR3nt: TGTGCCAGTAGTCCCCCCCGGAGCGGGGGGCGGGCCGGGGAGCTGTTTTTT
CDR3aa: CASSPPRSGGRAGELFF

j_gene: TRBJ1-5
v_gene: TRBV27
d_gene: TRBD1
abundance: .
CDR3nt: TGTGCCAGCAGGCCGCGGGACAGTTCTAAGTGGGGCAATCAGCCCCAGCATTTT
CDR3aa: CASRPRDSSKWGNQPQHF

j_gene: TRBJ1-1
v_gene: TRBV10-1
d_gene: TRBD1
abundance: .
CDR3nt: TGCGCCAGCAGCACAGGATTCGGACAGGGGGAAAGGTCGAACACTGAAGCTTTCTTT
CDR3aa: CASSTGFGQGERSNTEAFF

j_gene: TRBJ2-7
v_gene: TRBV7-6
d_gene: TRBD2
abundance: .
CDR3nt: TGTGCCAGCAGCTTAGAGACTAGCGGGGCCCTCTACGAGCAGTACTTC
CDR3aa: CASSLETSGALYEQYF

j_gene: TRBJ1-5
v_gene: TRBV15
d_gene: .
abundance: .
CDR3nt: TGTGCCACCAGCAGGGAAGGCCAGGTGGATCAGCCCCAGCATTTT
CDR3aa: CATSREGQVDQPQHF

j_gene: TRBJ2-5
v_gene: TRBV5-1
d_gene: TRBD1
abundance: .
CDR3nt: TGCGCCAGCAGCTCCGAAATGACAGGGCGAGAGACCCAGTACTTC
CDR3aa: CASSSEMTGRETQYF

j_gene: TRBJ2-6
v_gene: TRBV11-2
d_gene: .
abundance: once
CDR3nt: TGTGCCAGCAGCGAGTGGTGGGCAGAACAAAGGGCCAACGTCCTGACTTTC
CDR3aa: CASSEWWAEQRANVLTF

j_gene: TRBJ2-2
v_gene: TRBV5-1
d_gene: TRBD2
abundance: .
CDR3nt: TGCGCCAGCAGCTTTGGCGGGAGGGCCCGCACCGGGGAGCTGTTTTTT
CDR3aa: CASSFGGRARTGELFF

j_gene: TRBJ1-2
v_gene: TRBV28
d_gene: TRBD1
abundance: .
CDR3nt: TGTGCCAGCACAGGTCTTCCCACTTCGACAGGGGGCGCTCATGGCTACACCTTC
CDR3aa: CASTGLPTSTGGAHGYTF

j_gene: TRBJ1-2
v_gene: TRBV27
d_gene: .
abundance: .
CDR3nt: TGTGCCAGCAGTCTTCAGGGTGCCGCCGGAGGGGGCTACACCTTC
CDR3aa: CASSLQGAAGGGYTF

j_gene: TRBJ2-5
v_gene: TRBV7-2
d_gene: TRBD2
abundance: few
CDR3nt: TGTGCCAGCAGCTTCACGGGGGGGCAAGAGACCCAGTACTTC
CDR3aa: CASSFTGGQETQYF

j_gene: TRBJ1-1
v_gene: TRBV7-9
d_gene: TRBD1
abundance: .
CDR3nt: TGTGCCAGCAGCTTAGATGGGACAGGGGTGAACACTGAAGCTTTCTTT
CDR3aa: CASSLDGTGVNTEAFF

j_gene: TRBJ2-3
v_gene: TRBV5-6
d_gene: .
abundance: .
CDR3nt: TGTGCCAGCAGCCGAGGTCATTATAGCACAGATACGCAGTATTTT
CDR3aa: CASSRGHYSTDTQYF

j_gene: TRBJ2-7
v_gene: TRBV28
d_gene: TRBD1
abundance: few
CDR3nt: TGTGCCAGCAGGACCGGGACAGGGCCCTACGAGCAGTACTTC
CDR3aa: CASRTGTGPYEQYF

j_gene: TRBJ2-7
v_gene: TRBV6-1
d_gene: TRBD1
abundance: .
CDR3nt: TGTGCCAGCAGTGTCGACAGGGCGTTCGGCGAGCAGTACTTC
CDR3aa: CASSVDRAFGEQYF

j_gene: TRBJ1-1
v_gene: TRBV7-3
d_gene: .
abundance: .
CDR3nt: TGTGCCAGCAGCCCTCGAGGCACGAACACTGAAGCTTTCTTT
CDR3aa: CASSPRGTNTEAFF

j_gene: TRBJ1-2
v_gene: TRBV7-4
d_gene: .
abundance: .
CDR3nt: TGTGCCAGCAGCCCCTGTTTGTGCTATCACCAAGGGGTTTCCTATGGCTACACCTTC
CDR3aa: CASSPCLCYHQGVSYGYTF

j_gene: TRBJ1-1
v_gene: TRBV6-1
d_gene: .
abundance: few
CDR3nt: TGTGCCAGCAGGGGGCGAACTGAAGCTTTCTTT
CDR3aa: CASRGRTEAFF

j_gene: TRBJ2-3
v_gene: TRBV7-3
d_gene: TRBD2
abundance: once
CDR3nt: TGTTCCAGCAGCCTCCGCCCTTCACAACCACGGACTAGCGTGGGGGATACGCAGTATTTT
CDR3aa: CSSSLRPSQPRTSVGDTQYF

j_gene: TRBJ2-3
v_gene: TRBV20-1
d_gene: .
abundance: .
CDR3nt: TGCAGTGCTAGAGGTGGCGATACGCAGTATTTT
CDR3aa: CSARGGDTQYF

j_gene: TRBJ2-3
v_gene: TRBV19
d_gene: TRBD2
abundance: .
CDR3nt: TGTGCCAGTAGTAGGGGCGGGAGGGCCCTCGGCACAGATACGCAGTATTTT
CDR3aa: CASSRGGRALGTDTQYF

j_gene: TRBJ1-2
v_gene: TRBV4-2
d_gene: .
abundance: few
CDR3nt: TGTGCCAGCAGCCACGCCTCGGGCCAGACAGTCTATGGCTACACCTTC
CDR3aa: CASSHASGQTVYGYTF

j_gene: TRBJ1-4
v_gene: TRBV11-2
d_gene: TRBD1
abundance: .
CDR3nt: TGTGCCAGCAGCTTATTAGGGGGCACTAATGAAAAACTGTTTTTT
CDR3aa: CASSLLGGTNEKLFF

j_gene: TRBJ1-2
v_gene: TRBV7-9
d_gene: .
abundance: .
CDR3nt: TGTGCCAGCAGCTTAGGGCAGGGGAACTATGGCTACACCTTC
CDR3aa: CASSLGQGNYGYTF

j_gene: TRBJ2-6
v_gene: TRBV6-9
d_gene: .
abundance: .
CDR3nt: TGTGCCAGCAGACCTAGACAGCCTGGGGCCAACGTCCTGACTTTC
CDR3aa: CASRPRQPGANVLTF

j_gene: TRBJ1-6
v_gene: TRBV27
d_gene: TRBD1
abundance: .
CDR3nt: TGTGCCAGCAGTTTCCCGGGACAGGGTTCACCCCTCCACTTT
CDR3aa: CASSFPGQGSPLHF

j_gene: TRBJ1-2
v_gene: TRBV27
d_gene: TRBD1
abundance: once
CDR3nt: TGTGCCAGCAGTTTTAGGACAGGGGCCTATGGCTACACCTTC
CDR3aa: CASSFRTGAYGYTF

j_gene: TRBJ1-4
v_gene: TRBV7-9
d_gene: TRBD1
abundance: .
CDR3nt: TGTGCCAGCAGTTTACTGACCGGGACAGGGAATGAAAAACTGTTTTTT
CDR3aa: CASSLLTGTGNEKLFF

j_gene: TRBJ2-3
v_gene: TRBV19
d_gene: TRBD1
abundance: .
CDR3nt: TGTGCCAGTAGTATCCAGGGGGTAGATACGCAGTATTTT
CDR3aa: CASSIQGVDTQYF

j_gene: TRBJ2-1
v_gene: TRBV28
d_gene: TRBD1
abundance: .
CDR3nt: TGTGCCAGCAGTTTACTACCCGGGCAGGGGGCTGGAAATGAGCAGTTCTTC
CDR3aa: CASSLLPGQGAGNEQFF

j_gene: TRBJ2-7
v_gene: TRBV7-9
d_gene: TRBD1
abundance: .
CDR3nt: TGTGCCAGCAGCTTAGGGACAGGGGGCGGGTACGAGCAGTACTTC
CDR3aa: CASSLGTGGGYEQYF

j_gene: TRBJ2-5
v_gene: TRBV13
d_gene: .
abundance: .
CDR3nt: TGTGCCAGCAGCTCCCCAGGATACCAAGAGACCCAGTACTTC
CDR3aa: CASSSPGYQETQYF

j_gene: TRBJ2-6
v_gene: TRBV6-6
d_gene: .
abundance: .
CDR3nt: TGTGCCAGCAGTTACAGGGGAATTGCTGGGGCCAACGTCCTGACTTTC
CDR3aa: CASSYRGIAGANVLTF

j_gene: TRBJ2-7
v_gene: TRBV14
d_gene: TRBD2
abundance: .
CDR3nt: TGTGCCAGCAGCGGACTAGCGGATTCCTACGAGCAGTACTTC
CDR3aa: CASSGLADSYEQYF

j_gene: TRBJ2-7
v_gene: TRBV5-4
d_gene: TRBD2
abundance: once
CDR3nt: TGTGCCAGCAGCCCTATAGCGGGAGCAACCATTAACGAGCAGTACTTC
CDR3aa: CASSPIAGATINEQYF

j_gene: TRBJ1-5
v_gene: TRBV7-3
d_gene: .
abundance: .
CDR3nt: TGTGCCAGCAGCTCACAGGACCGCCTCGAGCCCCAGCATTTT
CDR3aa: CASSSQDRLEPQHF

j_gene: TRBJ2-7
v_gene: TRBV28
d_gene: TRBD1
abundance: .
CDR3nt: TGTGCCAGCAGTTATCGGACAGGGGTCTACGAGCAGTACTTC
CDR3aa: CASSYRTGVYEQYF

j_gene: TRBJ1-3
v_gene: TRBV9
d_gene: .
abundance: .
CDR3nt: TGTGCCAGCAGCGTAGGCAGGGCCGGAAACACCATATATTTT
CDR3aa: CASSVGRAGNTIYF

j_gene: TRBJ1-6
v_gene: TRBV4-1
d_gene: TRBD1
abundance: .
CDR3nt: TGCGCCAGCAGCCCCTGGACAGGGGAAGGGAATTCACCCCTCCACTTT
CDR3aa: CASSPWTGEGNSPLHF

j_gene: TRBJ2-7
v_gene: TRBV27
d_gene: TRBD1
abundance: few
CDR3nt: TGTGCCACCCGAAGACAGGGGTCCTACGAGCAGTACTTC
CDR3aa: CATRRQGSYEQYF

j_gene: TRBJ2-3
v_gene: TRBV28
d_gene: TRBD2
abundance: .
CDR3nt: TGTGCCAGCAGCCCTATAACGCTAGCGGGAGGGCTTGTAGATACGCAGTATTTT
CDR3aa: CASSPITLAGGLVDTQYF

j_gene: TRBJ2-2
v_gene: TRBV19
d_gene: TRBD2
abundance: .
CDR3nt: TGTGCCAGTAGTATGACGACTAGCGGGAGGGCCGGCACCGGGGAGCTGTTTTTT
CDR3aa: CASSMTTSGRAGTGELFF

j_gene: TRBJ2-2
v_gene: TRBV6-5
d_gene: TRBD1
abundance: .
CDR3nt: TGTGCCAGCAGATATAACAGGGGGGACACCGGGGAGCTGTTTTTT
CDR3aa: CASRYNRGDTGELFF

j_gene: TRBJ1-3
v_gene: TRBV5-6
d_gene: TRBD1
abundance: .
CDR3nt: TGTGCCAGCAGATACAGGGGGCTGAGCGGAAACACCATATATTTT
CDR3aa: CASRYRGLSGNTIYF

j_gene: TRBJ1-4
v_gene: TRBV7-8
d_gene: .
abundance: .
CDR3nt: TGTGCCAGCAGCTCCCCAGGTTTAAGGCCTGAAAAACTGTTTTTT
CDR3aa: CASSSPGLRPEKLFF

j_gene: TRBJ1-3
v_gene: TRBV7-9
d_gene: TRBD1
abundance: .
CDR3nt: TGTGCCAGCAGCTTATTGTTTGCCGGACAGGCGGTCTCTGGAAACACCATATATTTT
CDR3aa: CASSLLFAGQAVSGNTIYF

j_gene: TRBJ1-2
v_gene: TRBV7-2
d_gene: .
abundance: .
CDR3nt: TGTGCCAGCAGCTTAGACCGGGGAGGCTATGGCTACACCTTC
CDR3aa: CASSLDRGGYGYTF

j_gene: TRBJ1-2
v_gene: TRBV4-2
d_gene: TRBD1
abundance: .
CDR3nt: TGTGCCAGCAGCCCGAGTGGGACAGCGAGGGATGGCTACACCTTC
CDR3aa: CASSPSGTARDGYTF

j_gene: TRBJ2-3
v_gene: TRBV5-6
d_gene: TRBD2
abundance: few
CDR3nt: TGTGCCAGCAGCTTGCCCGGACTAGCGGGAGGGAAGGGAGATACGCAGTATTTT
CDR3aa: CASSLPGLAGGKGDTQYF

j_gene: TRBJ2-6
v_gene: TRBV4-3
d_gene: TRBD2
abundance: .
CDR3nt: TGCGCCAGCAGCCAAGTGGCCTTGGGGGGCGGGAGGTCTGGGGCCAACGTCCTGACTTTC
CDR3aa: CASSQVALGGGRSGANVLTF

j_gene: TRBJ2-4
v_gene: TRBV28
d_gene: TRBD2
abundance: .
CDR3nt: TGTGCCAGCAGTTACCCTCCGGGACTACTAGCCAAAAACATTCAGTACTTC
CDR3aa: CASSYPPGLLAKNIQYF

j_gene: TRBJ2-7
v_gene: TRBV27
d_gene: .
abundance: .
CDR3nt: TGTGCCAGCAGTCCCATCAGCGGAGTTTGGGCCTACGAGCAGTACTTC
CDR3aa: CASSPISGVWAYEQYF